The 20 T cell receptor beta chains presented below share a single source sample, sequenced in a study of circulating and synovial CD4+ cells in juvenile arthritis (dated by TCRdb to 2014 to 2015). Receptor amplification or capture employed the immunoSEQ multiplex PCR assay. TCRdb retrieved this table from immuneACCESS and kept in-frame rearrangements only. Not all clones are present; in checked studies, unresolved V genes account for under half, and no reason is known for the remainder. Within this sample are around 16,000 clones, with 91% of them counted one time only. The top ten constitute 0.6% to 0.75% of the sample. Sample: CD4+ T cells from blood. Receptor source: a human donor with juvenile idiopathic arthritis.

The rearrangement uses TRBV29-1 and TRBJ2-7, with D perhaps matching TRBD2 (6 bases). V lost 4 bases to trimming and J lost 3 bases, with 13 bases between them. Germline V CDR1 and CDR2: SQVTM, ANQGSEA. This CDR3 region has 13 residues. The CDR3 region is CSVGVRGGYEQYF. CDR3 sequence (DNA): TGCAGCGTTGGGGTCCGGGGAGGCTACGAGCAGTACTTC.

This rearrangement joins TRBV2 to TRBJ2-7; weak D call: TRBD2 (5 bases). V lost 6 bases, J lost 2 bases, and 8 bases lay in between. This CDR3 has 12 residues. The germline CDR1 and CDR2 sequences are SNHLY and FYNNEI. CDR3 in amino acids: CASRQLAYEQYF. For the CDR3, the DNA is TGTGCCAGCAGGCAACTAGCCTACGAGCAGTACTTC.

The rearrangement joins TRBV5-4 to TRBJ2-7; 8 positions match TRBD1. Germline V CDR1 and CDR2: SGHNT, YYREEE (reference sequence). Germline trimming cut 3 bases from V and 1 base from J; bases unmatched to any gene: 3. The CDR3 is made up of 14 amino acids. The CDR3 here is CASSSDRASYEQYF. Written as DNA, the CDR3 is TGTGCCAGCAGCTCGGACAGGGCGTCCTACGAGCAGTACTTC.

The rearrangement uses TRBV4-3 and TRBJ1-5; D ambiguous. The CDR3 sequence is 14 residues long. In germline, CDR1 is LGHNA, CDR2 YSLEER. V was cut by 0 bases and J by 8 bases, with 11 bases left in between. The CDR3 region is CASSQDLIGEPQHF. CDR3 nucleotide sequence: TGCGCCAGCAGCCAAGATCTGATCGGGGAGCCCCAGCATTTT.

This clone came up a few times. V usage is TRBV6-5 and J usage is TRBJ1-2; no firm D call. Germline-derived CDR1 and CDR2 are MNHEY and SVGAGI. This CDR3 spans 14 amino acids. Trimming took 2 bases from V and 2 from J, leaving 9 bases between them. CDR3 bases: TGTGCCAGCAGTTACCAAGAGGCCAACTATGGCTACACCTTC. Translation gives CASSYQEANYGYTF.

The chain carries TRBV4-3 and TRBJ2-7; perhaps TRBD1 as D (6 bases). The germline gives CDR1 LGHNA, CDR2 YSLEER. The CDR3 sequence is 15 residues long. V shed 3 bases and J shed 4 bases, with 16 bases lying between them. The CDR3 protein is CASSQRTGSAYEQYF. The CDR3 DNA reads as TGCGCCAGCAGCCAGAGAACAGGGTCCGCGTACGAGCAGTACTTC.

The V gene is TRBV7-2, the J gene TRBJ2-7; weak D call: TRBD2 (5 bases). The CDR3 has 14 residues. Germline CDR1 SGHTA, CDR2 FQGNSA. Trimming took 8 bases from V and 0 from J, leaving 14 bases between them. CDR3 coding DNA: TGTGCCAGCCTCTTCGGTGGGAGCTCCTACGAGCAGTACTTC. It codes for CASLFGGSSYEQYF.

The chain carries TRBV6-4 and TRBJ2-3; 14 positions match TRBD2. CDR3 length: 15 amino acids. Trimming cost V 3 bases and J 4 bases; bases outside gene matches: 0. In germline, CDR1 is MRHNA, CDR2 SNTAGT. This chain's CDR3 is CASSETSGGADTQYF. The CDR3 DNA sequence: TGTGCCAGCAGTGAGACTAGCGGGGGGGCAGATACGCAGTATTTT.

This clone was detected only once. The gene calls are TRBV7-2 and TRBJ2-3, with 8 bases that match TRBD2. The CDR3 covers 15 residues. V lost 4 bases to trimming and J lost 5 bases; unmatched junction nucleotides: 8. CDR1 SGHTA and CDR2 FQGNSA come from the germline V gene. CDR3 residues: CASSSVGRAKDTQYF. The CDR3, as DNA: TGTGCCAGCAGCTCCGTCGGGAGGGCCAAAGATACGCAGTATTTT. Complete variable domain (other parts from reference TRBV7-2 and TRBJ2-3): GAGVSQSPSNKVTEKGKDVELRCDPISGHTALYWYRQSLGQGLEFLIYFQGNSAPDKSGLPSDRFSAERTGGSVSTLTIQRTQQEDSAVYLCASSSVGRAKDTQYFGPGTRLTVL.

The chain links TRBV7-9 to TRBJ2-7; 14 nucleotides agree with TRBD2. Unmatched junction bases numbered 4, after V lost 5 bases and J lost 4 bases. CDR3 length equals 15 residues. The germline gives CDR1 SEHNR, CDR2 FQNEAQ (reference sequence). The CDR3 DNA sequence: TGTGCCAGCAGCCCAGGGACTAGCGGGAGTTACGAGCAGTACTTC. Its translation is CASSPGTSGSYEQYF.

A note on this clone: A junction end diverges from the germline sequence, so it may reflect a read error. The chain is built from TRBV30 and TRBJ1-6; D gene unclear. This CDR3 has 15 amino acids. Germline CDR1 is GTSNPN and CDR2 is SVGIG (reference sequence). Here the CDR3 DNA reads TGTGCCTGGAGTGCGCCGGGATCTTATAATTCCCCCCTCCACTTT. Encoded protein: CAWSAPGSYNSPLHF.

The chain employs TRBV29-1 and TRBJ2-3; maybe TRBD2 (5 bases). V gave up 4 bases and J gave up 5 bases, with 13 bases separating them. The germline V gene has CDR1 SQVTM and CDR2 ANQGSEA. The CDR3 length is 13 residues. The CDR3, as DNA: TGCAGCGTTGGGAGTAGCGAGGGAGATACGCAGTATTTT. This codes for CSVGSSEGDTQYF.

The chain couples TRBV18 to TRBJ1-1; possible D gene TRBD1, 5 bases. The V gene lost 1 base and the J gene lost 1 base, with 10 bases spanning the gap. The CDR3 consists of 15 residues. Germline loops: CDR1 KGHSH, CDR2 LQKENI. In nucleotides, the CDR3 is TGTGCCAGCTCACCACTTAGGGACTGGAACACTGAAGCTTTCTTT. Its protein is CASSPLRDWNTEAFF.

This clone has just one count. This sequence joins TRBV15 and TRBJ1-5; D call uncertain. V lost 0 bases to trimming and J lost 5 bases, with 11 bases between them. The CDR3 extends over 15 amino acids. Per the germline V gene, CDR1 is LNHNV and CDR2 is YYDKDF (reference sequence). The chain's CDR3 is CATSRDPVPDQPQHF. The CDR3 bases are TGTGCCACCAGCAGAGATCCTGTCCCCGATCAGCCCCAGCATTTT.

A remark on this clone: The junction differs from germline at one of its ends, possibly a read error. Additional DNA sequences in this sample encode the identical CDR3. The chain couples TRBV18 to TRBJ1-6; D gene unclear. The CDR3 runs 18 residues. Germline-derived CDR1 and CDR2 are KGHSH and LQKENI. The DNA of the CDR3 is TGTGCCAGCTCACCACTGGAAGGCTCGGGATCCTATAATTCCCCCCTCCACTTT. Protein product: CASSPLEGSGSYNSPLHF.

In this sample, this clone turned up a few times. This chain connects TRBV6-1 to TRBJ2-5; the D is unclear. Judging by the DNA end, TRBJ2-7 fits better; the J call may be wrong. The length of the CDR3 is 15 residues. Per germline, CDR1 MNHNS and CDR2 SASEGT. This chain's CDR3 is CASSEAVKRSYEQYF. The CDR3 DNA reads TGTGCCAGCAGTGAAGCGGTTAAACGCTCCTACGAGCAGTACTTC.

V and J are TRBV11-2 and TRBJ2-1, with TRBD2 matching over 9 bases. There are 15 residues in the CDR3. Germline V lookup: CDR1 SGHAT, CDR2 FQNNGV. The J segment lost 1 base and the V segment lost 4 bases, leaving 2 bases of the junction unmatched. This CDR3 is CASSYSGSSYNEQFF. CDR3 nucleotide sequence: TGTGCCAGCAGCTATAGCGGGAGTTCCTACAATGAGCAGTTCTTC.

The CDR3 is CAISESIMSQFF. DNA for the CDR3: TGTGCCATCAGTGAGTCGATAATGAGTCAGTTCTTC. The V and J genes are TRBV10-3 and TRBJ2-1, with unresolved D. The CDR3 sequence is 12 residues long. V was trimmed by 0 bases and J by 13 bases, leaving 10 bases between them. CDR1 is ENHRY, CDR2 SYGVKD, per germline.

V gene TRBV6-4 combines with J gene TRBJ2-2; 12 bases fit TRBD2. The CDR3 is made up of 15 amino acids. The germline V gene has CDR1 MRHNA and CDR2 SNTAGT. V shed 3 bases, J shed 5 bases, and the junction held 1 base outside the gene matches. The chain's CDR3 is CASSELAGGTGELFF. The CDR3, as DNA: TGTGCCAGCAGTGAGCTAGCGGGAGGGACCGGGGAGCTGTTTTTT.

The chain joins TRBV11-3 to TRBJ2-1, with 8 bases lining up with TRBD1. The CDR3 sequence is 15 residues long. CDR1 is SGHNT, CDR2 YENEEA, per germline. Trimming cost V 3 bases and J 7 bases; bases outside gene matches: 8. The CDR3 sequence is CASSFRAGGMNEQFF. The CDR3 bases are TGTGCCAGCAGCTTCCGGGCAGGGGGCATGAATGAGCAGTTCTTC.